Shown below are 27 T cell receptor beta chains from a single sample sequenced in a study of T cells in placental villitis. The immunoSEQ assay was v4. The table came from immunoSEQ multiplex PCR; TCRdb's copy has only in-frame clones and leaves some out. Of around 560 clones listed, 80% to 95% are singletons. Sequencing input: placental tissue containing maternal and fetal cells. These receptors were obtained from a human donor in good health; the placental T cells may come from both mother and fetus.

The chain recombines TRBV4-2 with TRBJ2-1, with 9 positions matching TRBD2. CDR3 length equals 17 residues. Germline V gene data show CDR1 as LGHNA and CDR2 as YNFKEQ. V shed 0 bases, J shed 5 bases, and the junction held 8 bases outside the gene matches. CDR3 bases: TGTGCCAGCAGCCAAGATCGAGCGGGGGGTTTTCACAATGAGCAGTTCTTC. This codes for CASSQDRAGGFHNEQFF.

V usage is TRBV6-5 and J usage is TRBJ2-7, with 7 bases that match TRBD1. The V gene's germline CDR1 is MNHEY and CDR2 SVGAGI. V was clipped by 2 bases and J by 3 bases; unmatched bases: 7. This CDR3 has 15 amino acids. The CDR3 is CASSYNRQGHYEQYF. In DNA form, the CDR3 reads TGTGCCAGCAGTTACAACCGACAGGGCCACTACGAGCAGTACTTC.

This clone has a handful of counts. This rearrangement joins TRBV24-1 to TRBJ1-5; no clear D gene. This CDR3 has 14 residues. The germline V gene encodes CDR1 KGHDR and CDR2 SFDVKD. With 0 bases removed from V and 5 bases from J, the gap between germline ends came to 7 bases. CDR3 protein: CATSDLGWDQPQHF. For the CDR3, the DNA is TGTGCCACCAGTGATTTGGGGTGGGATCAGCCCCAGCATTTT.

This clone has just one count. The rearrangement joins TRBV13 to TRBJ1-4; the D is unclear. V shed 0 bases and J shed 3 bases, with 8 bases lying between them. CDR1 and CDR2 (germline): PRHDT, FYEKMQ (reference sequence). There are 15 residues in the CDR3. CDR3 DNA sequence: TGTGCCAGCAGCTTAGGGGGAATGGCTAATGAAAAACTGTTTTTT. The encoded protein is CASSLGGMANEKLFF.

The chain uses TRBV12-3 or TRBV12-4 and TRBJ2-1; D possibly corresponds to TRBD2 (5 bases). Trimming removed 3 bases from V and 4 bases from J, with 7 bases in between. This CDR3 contains 13 residues. CDR3: CASSFGEYNEQFF. The CDR3 nucleotides read TGTGCCAGCAGTTTCGGGGAGTACAATGAGCAGTTCTTC.

The CDR3 loop reads CASSVDWRKNTEAFF. The CDR3 DNA reads TGTGCCAGCAGCGTAGACTGGCGGAAGAACACTGAAGCTTTCTTT. The genes are TRBV9 and TRBJ1-1; D remains ambiguous. Germline CDR1 reads SGDLS; CDR2 reads YYNGEE. The CDR3 contains 15 residues. Trimming left V 0 bases short and J 1 base short, with 10 bases between.

The chain carries TRBV5-6 and TRBJ2-7, with 7 bases lining up with TRBD2. The trim removed 2 bases at V and 9 bases at J, leaving 14 bases unmatched. Germline values: CDR1 SGHDT, CDR2 YYEEEE. This CDR3 region has 15 residues. This chain's CDR3 is CASSFQAGTHRGQYF. CDR3 nucleotide sequence: TGTGCCAGCAGCTTCCAAGCGGGAACCCACCGGGGGCAGTACTTC.

The gene calls are TRBV4-2 and TRBJ1-5; D not resolved. The germline V gene encodes CDR1 LGHNA and CDR2 YNFKEQ. Trimming took 0 bases from V and 0 from J, leaving 9 bases between them. CDR3 length equals 16 residues. Here the CDR3 DNA reads TGTGCCAGCAGCCAAGAATGGGGTTATAGCAATCAGCCCCAGCATTTT. It encodes CASSQEWGYSNQPQHF.

V gene TRBV6-5 combines with J gene TRBJ2-1, with D unresolved. Trimming cost V 0 bases and J 4 bases, with 10 bases left between them. Germline V gives CDR1 MNHEY, CDR2 SVGAGI. The CDR3 covers 15 residues. The CDR3 nucleotides are TGTGCCAGCAGTTACTCAGGGAAAGGGTACAATGAGCAGTTCTTC. It is translated as CASSYSGKGYNEQFF.

The chain recombines TRBV28 with TRBJ1-5; no firm D call. Trimming pared 6 bases from V and 0 bases from J, leaving 12 bases between. The CDR3 extends over 15 amino acids. CDR1 MDHEN and CDR2 SYDVKM come from the germline V gene. CDR3 DNA sequence: TGTGCCAGCAGGGAAAGCACAGATAGCAATCAGCCCCAGCATTTT. Its translation is CASRESTDSNQPQHF.

The chain uses TRBV7-2 and TRBJ2-3; 11 positions match TRBD2. CDR1 is SGHTA, CDR2 FQGNSA, per germline. After removal of 5 bases from V and 4 bases from J, the junction contained 8 bases not matched to a gene. This CDR3 has 16 amino acids. This chain's CDR3 is CASSLGVAGGADTQYF. DNA of the CDR3: TGTGCCAGCAGCCTCGGAGTAGCGGGGGGGGCAGATACGCAGTATTTT.

The chain combines TRBV6-5 with TRBJ2-5; D assignment may be TRBD1 or TRBD2 (5 bases each). Germline values: CDR1 MNHEY, CDR2 SVGAGI. There are 14 residues in the CDR3. The V end lost 3 bases, the J end lost 3 bases, and 11 bases lay between the germline ends. In DNA, the CDR3 is TGTGCCAGCAGTTATGGGGGTCACGAAGAGACCCAGTACTTC. Translated: CASSYGGHEETQYF.

The CDR3 loop is CATSDAPGTGNTGELFF. DNA for the CDR3: TGTGCCACCAGTGATGCCCCCGGGACAGGGAACACCGGGGAGCTGTTTTTT. The V and J genes are TRBV24-1 and TRBJ2-2, with 8 bases matching TRBD1. The trim removed 3 bases at V and 1 base at J, leaving 6 bases unmatched. This CDR3 has 17 residues. Germline V gene lookup returns CDR1 KGHDR and CDR2 SFDVKD.

The J gene is TRBJ1-1, the V gene TRBV2, with 7 bases lining up with TRBD1. Losses at the gene ends were 1 base for V and 10 bases for J; bases not matched to a gene: 6. This CDR3 has 13 residues. Germline CDR1 and CDR2: SNHLY and FYNNEI. Written as DNA, the CDR3 is TGTGCCAGCAGTGAAGGTCAGGGGGTTCGAGCTTTCTTT. Translation: CASSEGQGVRAFF.

The V and J genes are TRBV28 and TRBJ1-1, with TRBD1 identical over 8 bases. The junction had 5 bases not matched to a gene; V was cut back by 4 bases and J by 4 bases. Germline CDR1 and CDR2: MDHEN and SYDVKM. The CDR3 has 14 residues. CDR3 coding DNA: TGTGCCAGCAGTTACACAGGGGGACGCACTGAAGCTTTCTTT. It yields the protein CASSYTGGRTEAFF.

The V and J genes are TRBV9 and TRBJ2-4; D gene uncertain. Germline V gives CDR1 SGDLS, CDR2 YYNGEE. This CDR3 has 14 amino acids. V was cut by 0 bases and J by 1 base, with 5 bases left in between. The CDR3 loop is CASSVGVAKNIQYF. In DNA, the CDR3 is TGTGCCAGCAGCGTAGGGGTTGCCAAAAACATTCAGTACTTC.

This clone occurred once. This chain uses TRBV19 with TRBJ1-1; D unclear. The germline V gene encodes CDR1 LNHDA and CDR2 SQIVND (reference sequence). Trimming pared 5 bases from V and 3 bases from J, leaving 16 bases between. The CDR3 covers 15 residues. This chain's CDR3 is CASSGLLGGDTEAFF. CDR3 in DNA: TGTGCCAGTAGTGGGCTTTTGGGCGGGGACACTGAAGCTTTCTTT.

The V and J genes are TRBV7-6 and TRBJ2-3; unclear D gene. Trimming stripped 6 bases from V and 3 bases from J, with 10 bases between. This CDR3 has 13 residues. Per germline, CDR1 SGHVS and CDR2 FNYEAQ. The CDR3 region has the DNA TGTGCCAGCAGTACAAAAGTTACAGATACGCAGTATTTT. It specifies CASSTKVTDTQYF.

V and J are TRBV19 and TRBJ1-2, with D possibly matching TRBD1 (6 bases). CDR1 and CDR2 (germline): LNHDA, SQIVND (reference sequence). Between the trimmed V and J ends, which lost 3 bases and 9 bases, there was a span of 11 bases. The CDR3 is 12 residues long. Here the CDR3 DNA reads TGTGCCAGTAGTATGGACACAGGGCGCTACACCTTC. As protein: CASSMDTGRYTF.

CDR3 DNA: TGTGCCAGCGGCATAGGAGTTCCCATTTGCAAAAGAAAAAACATTCAGTACTTC. Translated: CASGIGVPICKRKNIQYF. The chain combines TRBV3-1 (or the pseudogene TRBV3-2) with TRBJ2-4; D ambiguous. V was trimmed by 8 bases and J by 4 bases, leaving 27 bases between them. CDR1 and CDR2 from the germline V gene are LGHDT and YNNKEL (reference sequence). CDR3 length: 18 residues.

V is TRBV13 and J is TRBJ2-5, with 14 positions matching TRBD2. The germline V gene has CDR1 PRHDT and CDR2 FYEKMQ (reference sequence). V lost 4 bases and J lost 7; bases outside the gene matches: 5. CDR3 length: 15 amino acids. CDR3: CASSSGLAGVGTQYF. CDR3 nucleotides: TGTGCCAGCAGCTCGGGACTAGCGGGAGTTGGGACCCAGTACTTC. Drawing the rest from reference TRBV13 and TRBJ2-5, the complete variable domain is AAGVIQSPRHLIKEKRETATLKCYPIPRHDTVYWYQQGPGQDPQFLISFYEKMQSDKGSIPDRFSAQQFSDYHSELNMSSLELGDSALYFCASSSGLAGVGTQYFGPGTRLLVL.

The V and J genes are TRBV28 and TRBJ1-1, with D tentatively TRBD1 (5 bases). This CDR3 region has 14 residues. Germline CDR1 and CDR2: MDHEN and SYDVKM. V was shortened by 5 bases and J by 1 base, with 11 bases between the two germline ends. In DNA form, the CDR3 reads TGTGCCAGCAGTCCCTGGACAAAGAACACTGAAGCTTTCTTT. It yields the protein CASSPWTKNTEAFF.

A note on this clone: A junction end diverges from the germline sequence, so it may reflect a read error. V and J are TRBV5-1 and TRBJ2-2; D unresolved. CDR3 length: 13 residues. CDR1 SGHRS and CDR2 YFSETQ come from the germline V gene. CDR3 sequence: CASSSHSTRELFF. The DNA for the CDR3 is TGCGCCAGCAGCTCACACAGCACCAGGGAGCTGTTTTTT.

The chain employs TRBV6-5 and TRBJ2-3; D may correspond to TRBD1 or TRBD2 (6 bases each). Germline CDR1 reads MNHEY; CDR2 reads SVGAGI. There are 16 residues in the CDR3. The germline V and J ends were trimmed by 2 bases and 3 bases, with 15 bases remaining between them. The CDR3 protein is CASSYPLGGGTDTQYF. In DNA form, the CDR3 reads TGTGCCAGCAGTTACCCTTTAGGAGGGGGGACAGATACGCAGTATTTT.

This clone was seen a few times. The chain links TRBV19 to TRBJ2-2; tentative D call: TRBD2 (5 bases). V gave up 4 bases and J gave up 2 bases, with 11 bases separating them. The V gene's germline CDR1 is LNHDA and CDR2 SQIVND (reference sequence). CDR3 size: 15 residues. The DNA of the CDR3 is TGTGCCAGTAGTAGTACAGCGGCAAACACCGGGGAGCTGTTTTTT. It codes for CASSSTAANTGELFF.

This chain joins TRBV4-2 and TRBJ2-7; perhaps TRBD2 as D (5 bases). Germline V gene sequence: CDR1 LGHNA, CDR2 YNFKEQ. Trimming removed 0 bases from V and 2 bases from J, with 11 bases in between. The CDR3 spans 15 residues. The CDR3: CASSQERAQTYEQYF. CDR3 bases: TGTGCCAGCAGCCAAGAGAGGGCTCAAACCTACGAGCAGTACTTC.

By sample fraction, this clone is hyperexpanded (1% or more). The chain combines TRBV4-2 with TRBJ1-2; D uncertain. The CDR3 is 16 residues long. CDR1 and CDR2 from the germline V gene are LGHNA and YNFKEQ. Trimming pared 2 bases from V and 0 bases from J, leaving 13 bases between. CDR3 nucleotide sequence: TGTGCCAGCAGCCAACAGTGGTCAGGTTCTAACTATGGCTACACCTTC. Residues: CASSQQWSGSNYGYTF.